The present T cell receptor beta chain was sequenced within a study of graft-versus-host responses after intestinal transplantation. Across the whole study: In this cohort, recipients had multivisceral, liver-intestinal, or isolated intestinal transplants. Every recipient had anti-thymocyte globulin induction and 2 to 3 years of tacrolimus plus steroids.

TCRdb keeps only in-frame clones here, not all; method: immunoSEQ multiplex PCR. The data show more than 9,500 clones, with roughly a third seen just once and approximately 3.2% held by the top ten. Per germline, CDR1 MNHNY and CDR2 SVGAGI (reference sequence). The CDR3 loop spans 16 amino acids. J gave up 2 bases and V 2 bases, and 2 bases lay outside the gene matches. Labeling with CFSE marked some 200,000 responder cells, which were plated with some 200,000 irradiated, violet-dye-labeled stimulator cells. Responder cells that were proliferating and CFSE-low, both CD3+CD4+ and CD3+CD8+, were sorted after the reaction. This clone has a single count.

This chain connects TRBV6-6 to TRBJ2-3; 12 bases match TRBD2. This receptor was identified in a human patient who received an intestinal transplant. The material sequenced was alloreactive CD8+ T cells from a mixed lymphocyte reaction culture, taken before intestinal transplant. Subset in this sample: CFSE-low proliferating T cells sorted from roughly 6-day pre-transplant mixed lymphocyte reaction (GvH or HvG direction). The CDR3 sequence is CASSYGTSGPTDTQYF. The CDR3 region has the DNA TGTGCCAGCAGTTACGGGACTAGCGGGCCCACAGATACGCAGTATTTT.